This paragraph reports one TCR beta chain. It has no known antigen specificity. No base-level quality is on record; no much larger clone is a single base apart. The data are from a study of CD4 T cell repertoires and nickel (dated by TCRdb to the early 2020s). Libraries were built with RT-PCR. The reads were generated on an Illumina MiSeq. TCRdb trimmed the raw reads at Q25, called clones with MiXCR and kept productive beta chains. Rows with one shared CDR3 protein collapse into an entry with the most common genes and DNA. The sample table lists approximately 100 distinct CDR3 sequences, approximately 73% of them with a count of one. Of the sample, under 25% falls within the top ten clones. CDR1 SNHLY and CDR2 FYNNEI were looked up in the germline V gene. Trimmed from V: 10 bases; trimmed from J: 1 base; junction bases lacking a gene match: 5. The CDR3 covers 14 residues, taking in both the cysteine and the phenylalanine. The entry retains the CDR3 DNA only, 42 bases that are in frame from base 1.

The source is a human donor in a nickel allergy study, with or without nickel allergy (not recorded which). It is not recorded whether this sample comes from one donor or several. Sequenced material: CD4+ T cells from blood, not recorded whether cultured. The sequence is built from TRBV2 and TRBJ2-4, with 9 central nucleotides matching TRBD1. This receptor carries the CDR3 CATAGTGAKNIQYF. The sequence in DNA is TGTGCCACCGCCGGGACAGGGGCCAAAAACATTCAGTACTTC.